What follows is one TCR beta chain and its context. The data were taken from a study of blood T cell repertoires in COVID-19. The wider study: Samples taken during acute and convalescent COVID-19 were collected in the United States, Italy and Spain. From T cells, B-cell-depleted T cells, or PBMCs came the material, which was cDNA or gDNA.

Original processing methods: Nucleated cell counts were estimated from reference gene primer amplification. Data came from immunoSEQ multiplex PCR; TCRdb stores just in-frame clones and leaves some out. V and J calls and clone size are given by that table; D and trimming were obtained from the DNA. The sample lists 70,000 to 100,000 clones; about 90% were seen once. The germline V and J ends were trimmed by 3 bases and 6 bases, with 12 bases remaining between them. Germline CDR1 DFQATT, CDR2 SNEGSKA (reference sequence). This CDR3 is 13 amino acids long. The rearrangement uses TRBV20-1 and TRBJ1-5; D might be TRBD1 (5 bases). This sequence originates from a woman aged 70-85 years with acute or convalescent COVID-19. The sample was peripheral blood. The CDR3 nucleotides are TGCAGTGCTAGTTCTCAGGGCGTTCAGCCCCAGCATTTT. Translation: CSASSQGVQPQHF.